This section outlines one T cell receptor (beta chain) sequence together with its context. The data stem from a study of T cell changes during pregnancy in multiple sclerosis. Losses at the gene ends were 1 base for V and 5 bases for J; bases not matched to a gene: 8. The CDR3 has 16 amino acids. The germline gives CDR1 LGHNA, CDR2 YNFKEQ. The data were produced by immunoSEQ multiplex PCR, yet TCRdb's version contains in-frame clones alone and is incomplete. The table has fewer than 50,000 clones, about 94% seen once. The sample in question was CD8+ T cells from peripheral blood mononuclear cells, obtained in the first trimester of pregnancy. The rearrangement links TRBV4-2 to TRBJ2-1; TRBD1 matches at 7 bases. The source is a female donor with multiple sclerosis, enrolled in a pregnancy study. In DNA, the CDR3 is TGTGCCAGCAGCCAAGTTGGGATCGGGACAGACAATGAGCAGTTCTTC. Its translation is CASSQVGIGTDNEQFF.